The clone carrying this T cell receptor (beta chain) has only a few counts. The target antigen is unknown. The data are from a study of cytomegalovirus exposure and HLA in healthy donors. Study-level findings and limits: Versus the roughly 700-donor mean, an Asian-associated ancestry cluster reportedly showed fewer N-insertions in a later analysis.

Primers included in the PCR were 60 Vbeta and 13 Jbeta primers. Profiling relied on immunoSEQ multiplex PCR, and the TCRdb table lists in-frame clones only, not all of them. The data show some 160,000 clones, around 73% seen once. Germline loops: CDR1 KGHSH, CDR2 LQKENI. The CDR3 loop spans 15 amino acids. V was shortened by 3 bases and J by 3 bases, with 12 bases between the two germline ends. Source material: PBMCs. This chain links TRBV18 with TRBJ2-1; no definite D call. This TCR came from a woman between 18 and 29 years old in good health and CMV-seropositive. The CDR3 sequence is CASSPAHGGYNEQFF. The DNA of the CDR3 is TGTGCCAGCTCACCCGCGCACGGCGGCTACAATGAGCAGTTCTTC. Using reference TRBV18 and TRBJ2-1 for the parts outside the CDR3, the full variable domain is NAGVMQNPRHLVRRRGQEARLRCSPMKGHSHVYWYRQLPEEGLKFMVYLQKENIIDESGMPKERFSAEFPKEGPSILRIQQVVRGDSAAYFCASSPAHGGYNEQFFGPGTRLTVL.